The present T cell receptor (beta chain) was sequenced within a study of T cell responses to AZD1222 COVID-19 vaccine. Study results and limitations: Regions left unmutated in variants are reportedly the target of nearly half of spike-specific TCRs. With dominance at 160-218 and 743-854, vaccine-associated CD4 TCRs spanned spike.

Method: immunoSEQ multiplex PCR; TCRdb's copy keeps in-frame clones and lacks some. The sample has approximately 100,000 clones; 85% to 90% are singletons. This CDR3 contains 14 residues. Germline V gives CDR1 MNHEY, CDR2 SVGAGI. V trimming: 6 bases; J trimming: 7 bases; junction bases outside the gene matches: 10. Of note for this clone: The antigen remains unidentified.

The rearrangement joins TRBV6-5 to TRBJ1-2; 8 bases fit TRBD1. The receptor was derived from an adult in good health. Sequencing used peripheral blood, obtained on day 0 of AZD1222 vaccination. The CDR3 sequence is CASRPASTGGGYTF. CDR3 nucleotide sequence: TGTGCCAGCAGACCGGCTAGTACAGGGGGTGGCTACACCTTC.